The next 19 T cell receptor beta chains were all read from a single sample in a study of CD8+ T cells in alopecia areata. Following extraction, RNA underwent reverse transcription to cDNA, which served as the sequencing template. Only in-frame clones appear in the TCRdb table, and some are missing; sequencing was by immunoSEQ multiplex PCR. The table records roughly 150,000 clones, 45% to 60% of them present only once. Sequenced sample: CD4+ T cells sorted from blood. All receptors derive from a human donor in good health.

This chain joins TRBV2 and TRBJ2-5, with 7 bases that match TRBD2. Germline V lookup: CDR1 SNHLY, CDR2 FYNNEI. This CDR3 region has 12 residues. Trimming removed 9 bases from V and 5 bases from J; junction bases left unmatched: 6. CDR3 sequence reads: CARNLGGETQYF. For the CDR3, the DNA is TGTGCCAGAAACCTGGGAGGGGAGACCCAGTACTTC.

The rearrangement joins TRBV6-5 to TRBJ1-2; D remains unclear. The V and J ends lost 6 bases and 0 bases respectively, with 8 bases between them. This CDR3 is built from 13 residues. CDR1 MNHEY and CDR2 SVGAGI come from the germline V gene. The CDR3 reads CASRTTTNYGYTF. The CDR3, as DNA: TGTGCCAGCAGGACGACTACTAACTATGGCTACACCTTC.

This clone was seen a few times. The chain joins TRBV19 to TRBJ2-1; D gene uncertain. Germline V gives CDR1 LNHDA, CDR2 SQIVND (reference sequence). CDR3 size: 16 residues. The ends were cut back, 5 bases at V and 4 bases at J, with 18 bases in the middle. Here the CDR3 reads CASSSATRRVYNEQFF. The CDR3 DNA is TGTGCCAGTAGTTCCGCGACACGAAGGGTTTACAATGAGCAGTTCTTC.

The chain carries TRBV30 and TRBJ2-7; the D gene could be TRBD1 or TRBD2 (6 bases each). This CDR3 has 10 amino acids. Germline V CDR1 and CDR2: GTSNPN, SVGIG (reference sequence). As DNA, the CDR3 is TGTGCAGGAGGGGGATACGAGCAGTACTTC. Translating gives CAGGGYEQYF.

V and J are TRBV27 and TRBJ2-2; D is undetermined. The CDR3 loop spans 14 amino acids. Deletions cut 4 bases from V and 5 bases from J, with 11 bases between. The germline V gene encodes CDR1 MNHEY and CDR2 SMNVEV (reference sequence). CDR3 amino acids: CASSSGNPTGELFF. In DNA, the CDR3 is TGTGCCAGCAGTTCGGGCAACCCAACCGGGGAGCTGTTTTTT.

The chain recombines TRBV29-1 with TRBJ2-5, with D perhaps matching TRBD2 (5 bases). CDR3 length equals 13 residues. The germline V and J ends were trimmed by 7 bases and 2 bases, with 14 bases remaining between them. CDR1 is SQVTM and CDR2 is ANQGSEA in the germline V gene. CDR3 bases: TGCAGCGCCGCGGAGGCCTCTCAAGAGACCCAGTACTTC. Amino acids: CSAAEASQETQYF.

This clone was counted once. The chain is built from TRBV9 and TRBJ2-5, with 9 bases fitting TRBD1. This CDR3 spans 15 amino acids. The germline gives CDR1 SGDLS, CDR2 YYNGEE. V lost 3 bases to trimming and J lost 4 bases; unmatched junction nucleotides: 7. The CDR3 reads CASSARTGVRETQYF. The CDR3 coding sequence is TGTGCCAGCAGCGCCAGGACAGGGGTCCGAGAGACCCAGTACTTC.

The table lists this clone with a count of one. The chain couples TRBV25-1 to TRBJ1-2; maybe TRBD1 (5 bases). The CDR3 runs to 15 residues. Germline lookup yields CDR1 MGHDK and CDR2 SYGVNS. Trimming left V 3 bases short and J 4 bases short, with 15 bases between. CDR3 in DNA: TGTGCCAGCAGTGAGGGGTGGGGACTTGGCTATGGCTACACCTTC. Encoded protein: CASSEGWGLGYGYTF.

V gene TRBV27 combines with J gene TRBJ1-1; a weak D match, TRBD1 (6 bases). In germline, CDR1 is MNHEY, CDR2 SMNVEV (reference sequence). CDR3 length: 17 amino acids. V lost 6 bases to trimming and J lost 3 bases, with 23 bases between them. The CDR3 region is CASRPLWGGQRDTEAFF. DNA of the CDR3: TGTGCCAGCAGGCCTTTATGGGGGGGCCAAAGGGACACTGAAGCTTTCTTT.

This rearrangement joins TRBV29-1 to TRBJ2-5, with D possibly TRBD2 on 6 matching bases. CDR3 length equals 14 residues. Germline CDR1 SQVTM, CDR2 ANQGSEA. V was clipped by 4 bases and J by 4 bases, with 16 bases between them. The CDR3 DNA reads TGCAGCGTTGCAATGGGAGGTTGGGGAGAGACCCAGTACTTC. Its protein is CSVAMGGWGETQYF.

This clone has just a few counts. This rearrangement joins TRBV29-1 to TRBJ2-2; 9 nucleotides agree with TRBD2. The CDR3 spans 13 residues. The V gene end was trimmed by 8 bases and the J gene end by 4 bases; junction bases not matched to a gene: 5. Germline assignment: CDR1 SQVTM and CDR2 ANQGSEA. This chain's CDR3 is CSISGSVTGELFF. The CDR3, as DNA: TGCAGCATTAGCGGGAGTGTCACCGGGGAGCTGTTTTTT.

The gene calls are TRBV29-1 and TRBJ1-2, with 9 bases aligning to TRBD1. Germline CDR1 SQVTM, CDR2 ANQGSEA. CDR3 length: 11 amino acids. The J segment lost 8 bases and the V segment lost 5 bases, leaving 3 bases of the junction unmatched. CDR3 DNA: TGCAGCGTTTGGACAGGGGAAGGCTACACCTTC. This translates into CSVWTGEGYTF.

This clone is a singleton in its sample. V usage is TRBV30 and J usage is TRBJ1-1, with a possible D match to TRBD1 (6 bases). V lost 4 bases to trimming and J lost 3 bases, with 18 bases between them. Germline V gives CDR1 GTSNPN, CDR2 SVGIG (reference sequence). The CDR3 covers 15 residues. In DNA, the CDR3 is TGTGCCTGGACCCTATCCGACAGGATTGACACTGAAGCTTTCTTT. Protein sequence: CAWTLSDRIDTEAFF.

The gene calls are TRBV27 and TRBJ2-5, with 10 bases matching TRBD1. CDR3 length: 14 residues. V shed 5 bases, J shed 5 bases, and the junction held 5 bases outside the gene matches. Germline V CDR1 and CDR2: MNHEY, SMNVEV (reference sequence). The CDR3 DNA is TGTGCCAGCAGTCTGACAGGGGGCTCGGAGACCCAGTACTTC. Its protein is CASSLTGGSETQYF.

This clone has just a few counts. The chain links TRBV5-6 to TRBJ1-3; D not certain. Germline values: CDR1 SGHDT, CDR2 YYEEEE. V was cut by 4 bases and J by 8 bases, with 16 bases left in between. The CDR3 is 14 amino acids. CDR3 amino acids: CASSPGNTWYTIYF. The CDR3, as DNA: TGTGCCAGCAGCCCCGGGAACACATGGTACACCATATATTTT.

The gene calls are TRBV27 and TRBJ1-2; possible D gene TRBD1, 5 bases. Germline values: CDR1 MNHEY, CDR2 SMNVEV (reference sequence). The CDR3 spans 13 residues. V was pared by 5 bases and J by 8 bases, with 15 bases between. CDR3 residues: CASSPRTGLGYTF. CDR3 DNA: TGTGCCAGCAGTCCGCGGACGGGACTCGGCTACACCTTC.

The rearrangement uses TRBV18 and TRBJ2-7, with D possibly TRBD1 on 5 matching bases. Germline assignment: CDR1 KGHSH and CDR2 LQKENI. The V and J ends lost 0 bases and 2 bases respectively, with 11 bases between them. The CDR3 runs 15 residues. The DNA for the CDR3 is TGTGCCAGCTCACCACCGCAGGGTGCTACCTACGAGCAGTACTTC. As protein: CASSPPQGATYEQYF.

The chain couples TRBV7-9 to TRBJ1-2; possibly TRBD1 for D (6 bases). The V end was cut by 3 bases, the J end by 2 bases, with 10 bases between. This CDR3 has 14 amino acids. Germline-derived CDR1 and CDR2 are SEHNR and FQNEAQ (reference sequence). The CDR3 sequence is CASSFNRENYGYTF. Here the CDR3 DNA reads TGTGCCAGCAGCTTCAACAGGGAGAACTATGGCTACACCTTC.

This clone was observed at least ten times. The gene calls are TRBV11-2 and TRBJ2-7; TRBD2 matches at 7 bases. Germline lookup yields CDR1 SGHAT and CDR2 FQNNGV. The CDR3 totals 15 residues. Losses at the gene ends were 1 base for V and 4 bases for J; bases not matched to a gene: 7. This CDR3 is CASSLGEAGAYEQYF. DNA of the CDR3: TGTGCCAGCAGCTTAGGAGAGGCGGGAGCGTACGAGCAGTACTTC.